These 18 T cell receptor beta chains were all obtained from the same sample, sequenced in a study of cytomegalovirus exposure and HLA in healthy donors. TCRdb keeps only in-frame clones here, not all; method: immunoSEQ multiplex PCR. The data contain 95,000 to 150,000 clones, around 94% of them singletons. Sequencing was performed on PBMCs. The receptors shown here come from a young woman in good health and CMV-seronegative.

The gene calls are TRBV7-2 and TRBJ2-5; unclear D gene. The CDR3 contains 15 residues. Per germline, CDR1 SGHTA and CDR2 FQGNSA. V lost 2 bases to trimming and J lost 2 bases, with 12 bases between them. CDR3 residues: CASSLSAQIQETQYF. The DNA for the CDR3 is TGTGCCAGCAGCTTAAGCGCGCAGATACAAGAGACCCAGTACTTC. The full variable domain, in which reference TRBV7-2 and TRBJ2-5 provide the parts outside the CDR3, is GAGVSQSPSNKVTEKGKDVELRCDPISGHTALYWYRQSLGQGLEFLIYFQGNSAPDKSGLPSDRFSAERTGGSVSTLTIQRTQQEDSAVYLCASSLSAQIQETQYFGPGTRLLVL.

The chain couples TRBV5-6 to TRBJ1-4; D call uncertain. The CDR3 extends over 12 amino acids. Germline V lookup: CDR1 SGHDT, CDR2 YYEEEE. V was clipped by 2 bases and J by 7 bases, with 6 bases between them. CDR3 residues: CASSFGSEKLFF. The DNA of the CDR3 is TGTGCCAGCAGCTTTGGCAGTGAAAAACTGTTTTTT.

The gene calls are TRBV7-9 and TRBJ2-7, with 7 bases aligning to TRBD1. Per germline, CDR1 SEHNR and CDR2 FQNEAQ (reference sequence). This CDR3 region has 14 residues. V trimming: 5 bases; J trimming: 5 bases; junction bases outside the gene matches: 9. CDR3 nucleotides: TGTGCCAGCAGCCCACCTAGACAGGGCAACGAGCAGTACTTC. Encoded protein: CASSPPRQGNEQYF. The full variable domain, completed using reference TRBV7-9 and TRBJ2-7, is DTGVSQNPRHKITKRGQNVTFRCDPISEHNRLYWYRQTLGQGPEFLTYFQNEAQLEKSRLLSDRFSAERPKGSFSTLEIQRTEQGDSAMYLCASSPPRQGNEQYFGPGTRLTVT.

The V call is TRBV2, the J call TRBJ1-4, with 8 bases identical to TRBD1. The trim removed 7 bases at V and 5 bases at J, leaving 6 bases unmatched. This CDR3 is 14 amino acids long. Germline-derived CDR1 and CDR2 are SNHLY and FYNNEI. The CDR3 coding sequence is TGTGCCAGCAAAACAACAGGGGGGAATGAAAAACTGTTTTTT. Amino acid sequence: CASKTTGGNEKLFF. The variable domain in full, with the rest retrieved from reference TRBV2 and TRBJ1-4, is EPEVTQTPSHQVTQMGQEVILRCVPISNHLYFYWYRQILGQKVEFLVSFYNNEISEKSEIFDDQFSVERPDGSNFTLKIRSTKLEDSAMYFCASKTTGGNEKLFFGSGTQLSVL.

This chain joins TRBV5-1 and TRBJ2-1; 12 bases are shared with TRBD2. The CDR3 extends over 16 amino acids. Germline CDR1 SGHRS, CDR2 YFSETQ. The V gene end was trimmed by 0 bases and the J gene end by 6 bases; junction bases not matched to a gene: 4. The CDR3 region is CASSLVPSGGANEQFF. In nucleotides, the CDR3 is TGCGCCAGCAGCTTGGTGCCTAGCGGGGGGGCCAATGAGCAGTTCTTC.

The chain employs TRBV5-4 and TRBJ1-2; 7 bases map to TRBD1. The CDR3 sequence is 16 residues long. With 2 bases clipped from V and 7 bases from J, the junction kept 14 bases outside the gene matches. Germline-derived CDR1 and CDR2 are SGHNT and YYREEE (reference sequence). In DNA, the CDR3 is TGTGCCAGCAGCTTTAGTGTGGTGTTAGGGGGCGCTGGCTACACCTTC. Amino acids: CASSFSVVLGGAGYTF.

The chain is built from TRBV19 and TRBJ1-5; 7 bases line up with TRBD1. Germline trimming cut 6 bases from V and 0 bases from J; bases unmatched to any gene: 5. CDR1 and CDR2 (germline): LNHDA, SQIVND (reference sequence). This CDR3 comprises 15 residues. CDR3 coding DNA: TGTGCCAGTAGCCCTACAGGGGCTAGCAATCAGCCCCAGCATTTT. The encoded protein is CASSPTGASNQPQHF. Together with reference TRBV19 and TRBJ1-5, the CDR3 gives the full variable domain: DGGITQSPKYLFRKEGQNVTLSCEQNLNHDAMYWYRQDPGQGLRLIYYSQIVNDFQKGDIAEGYSVSREKKESFPLTVTSAQKNPTAFYLCASSPTGASNQPQHFGDGTRLSIL.

V and J are TRBV5-1 and TRBJ2-1; 8 bases agree with TRBD2. CDR1 SGHRS and CDR2 YFSETQ come from the germline V gene. The CDR3 has 15 amino acids. J was trimmed by 7 bases and V by 4 bases; bases with no gene match: 10. Here the CDR3 DNA reads TGCGCCAGCAGCCGCACCGGGGGGGCCGAAAATGAGCAGTTCTTC. It specifies CASSRTGGAENEQFF.

This clone appeared a single time. The chain uses TRBV2 and TRBJ2-7; TRBD1 aligns across 7 bases. The length of the CDR3 is 14 residues. Germline CDR1 SNHLY, CDR2 FYNNEI. V lost 2 bases and J lost 3; bases outside the gene matches: 4. The CDR3 here is CASSERGQFYEQYF. CDR3 DNA sequence: TGTGCCAGCAGTGAAAGGGGACAGTTCTACGAGCAGTACTTC.

This sequence joins TRBV9 and TRBJ2-3, with D possibly being TRBD2 (5 bases). The V gene's germline CDR1 is SGDLS and CDR2 YYNGEE. Trimming took 3 bases from V and 2 from J, leaving 13 bases between them. The CDR3 runs 15 residues. The CDR3 is CASSGSAPNTDTQYF. CDR3 DNA: TGTGCCAGCAGCGGTAGCGCACCCAACACAGATACGCAGTATTTT.

This clone has a handful of counts. This chain uses TRBV6-5 with TRBJ2-7; 14 positions agree with TRBD2. The CDR3 consists of 15 residues. V was clipped by 2 bases and J by 4 bases; unmatched bases: 1. The germline gives CDR1 MNHEY, CDR2 SVGAGI. CDR3 nucleotides: TGTGCCAGCAGTTACCGACTAGCGGGAGGGTACGAGCAGTACTTC. It codes for CASSYRLAGGYEQYF.

For this clone: A read error may produce the germline difference seen at one junction end. The V gene is TRBV28, the J gene TRBJ1-5, with TRBD1 as a possible D gene (5 bases). The CDR3 runs to 16 residues. CDR1 MDHEN and CDR2 SYDVKM come from the germline V gene. CDR3 in amino acids: CAGRPGWQGSNQPQHF. The CDR3 nucleotides are TGTGCCGGCAGGCCTGGTTGGCAGGGTAGCAATCAGCCCCAGCATTTT. The full variable domain, in which reference TRBV28 and TRBJ1-5 provide the parts outside the CDR3, is DVKVTQSSRYLVKRTGEKVFLECVQDMDHENMFWYRQDPGLGLRLIYFSYDVKMKEKGDIPEGYSVSREKKERFSLILESASTNQTSMYLCAGRPGWQGSNQPQHFGDGTRLSIL.

The chain uses TRBV6-1 and TRBJ2-1; 10 nucleotides agree with TRBD2. The CDR3 has 15 residues. V shed 7 bases and J 7 bases; nucleotides not matched to a gene: 10. Germline assignment: CDR1 MNHNS and CDR2 SASEGT. DNA of the CDR3: TGTGCCAGCATTACGCCTAGCGGGAGTCGTAATGAGCAGTTCTTC. It translates to CASITPSGSRNEQFF.

The gene calls are TRBV28 and TRBJ1-1; 7 bases map to TRBD1. Looked up from germline, CDR1 is MDHEN and CDR2 is SYDVKM. The CDR3 runs to 15 residues. Trimming removed 3 bases from V and 7 bases from J; junction bases left unmatched: 11. In DNA form, the CDR3 reads TGTGCCAGCAGTTTTCGCAATTTCGACAGGGATGAAGCTTTCTTT. This encodes CASSFRNFDRDEAFF.

As DNA, the CDR3 is TGTGCCAGAAGACAAGGGACAATAAATAACGCTCCAGTGGATACGCAGTATTTT. Its translation is CARRQGTINNAPVDTQYF. The V call is TRBV19, the J call TRBJ2-3; possibly TRBD1 for D (6 bases). The germline V gene has CDR1 LNHDA and CDR2 SQIVND (reference sequence). The length of the CDR3 is 18 residues. Trimming left V 9 bases short and J 6 bases short, with 31 bases between.

The rearrangement joins TRBV2 to TRBJ1-1; the D gene is possibly TRBD1 (5 bases). Trimming stripped 5 bases from V and 4 bases from J, with 14 bases between. The CDR3 length is 14 residues. Germline loops: CDR1 SNHLY, CDR2 FYNNEI. This CDR3 is CASSQGRQGTEAFF. CDR3 coding DNA: TGTGCCAGCAGTCAGGGCAGGCAGGGCACTGAAGCTTTCTTT.

The V and J genes are TRBV10-1 and TRBJ2-2; D unresolved. The V end lost 4 bases, the J end lost 4 bases, and 7 bases lay between the germline ends. Germline V gene lookup returns CDR1 WNHNN and CDR2 SYGVQD (reference sequence). The CDR3 runs 13 residues. The DNA for the CDR3 is TGCGCCAGCAGTGGGCCGGGCACCGGGGAGCTGTTTTTT. This gives the protein CASSGPGTGELFF.

This clone was recorded once. The rearrangement links TRBV6-5 to TRBJ1-2; D is undetermined. The CDR3 is 13 residues long. Germline CDR1 MNHEY, CDR2 SVGAGI. Trimming removed 2 bases from V and 4 bases from J, with 8 bases in between. The CDR3 loop reads CASSYDGSYGYTF. CDR3 DNA sequence: TGTGCCAGCAGTTACGACGGGAGCTATGGCTACACCTTC.